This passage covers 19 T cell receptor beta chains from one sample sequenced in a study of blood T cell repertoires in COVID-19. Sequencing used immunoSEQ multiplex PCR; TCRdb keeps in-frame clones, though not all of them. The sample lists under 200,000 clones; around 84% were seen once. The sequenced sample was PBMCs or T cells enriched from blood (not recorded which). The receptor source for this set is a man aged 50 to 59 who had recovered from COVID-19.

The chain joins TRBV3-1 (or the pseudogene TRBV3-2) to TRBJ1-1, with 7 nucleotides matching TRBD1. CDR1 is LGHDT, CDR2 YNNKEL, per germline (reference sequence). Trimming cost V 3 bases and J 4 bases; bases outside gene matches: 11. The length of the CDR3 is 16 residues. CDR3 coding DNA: TGTGCCAGCAGCCAGCGACAGGGCCGGATGGGCACTGAAGCTTTCTTT. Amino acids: CASSQRQGRMGTEAFF.

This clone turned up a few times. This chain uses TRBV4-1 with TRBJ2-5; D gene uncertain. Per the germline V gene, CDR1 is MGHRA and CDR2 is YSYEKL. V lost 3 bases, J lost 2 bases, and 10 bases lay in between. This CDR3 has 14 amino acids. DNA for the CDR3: TGCGCCAGCAGCCAGTATGCCGGGCAAGAGACCCAGTACTTC. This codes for CASSQYAGQETQYF.

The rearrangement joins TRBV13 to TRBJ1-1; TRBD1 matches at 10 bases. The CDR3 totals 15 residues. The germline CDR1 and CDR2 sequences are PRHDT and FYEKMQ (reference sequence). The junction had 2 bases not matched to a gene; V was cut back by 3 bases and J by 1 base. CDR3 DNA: TGTGCCAGCAGCTTCCGGGACAGGGGGAACACTGAAGCTTTCTTT. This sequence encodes CASSFRDRGNTEAFF.

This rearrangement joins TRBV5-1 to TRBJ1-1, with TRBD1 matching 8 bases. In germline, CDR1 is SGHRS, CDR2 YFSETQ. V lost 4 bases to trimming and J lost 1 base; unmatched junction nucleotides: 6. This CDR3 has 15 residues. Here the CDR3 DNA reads TGCGCCAGCAGCGCCGGGACAGGATGGAACACTGAAGCTTTCTTT. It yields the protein CASSAGTGWNTEAFF.

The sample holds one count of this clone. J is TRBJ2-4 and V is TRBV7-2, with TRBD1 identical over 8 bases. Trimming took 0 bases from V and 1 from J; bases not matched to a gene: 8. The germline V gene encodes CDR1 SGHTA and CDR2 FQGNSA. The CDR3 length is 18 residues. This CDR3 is CASSLAVRTGRAKNIQYF. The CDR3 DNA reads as TGTGCCAGCAGCTTAGCGGTTAGGACAGGGAGGGCCAAAAACATTCAGTACTTC.

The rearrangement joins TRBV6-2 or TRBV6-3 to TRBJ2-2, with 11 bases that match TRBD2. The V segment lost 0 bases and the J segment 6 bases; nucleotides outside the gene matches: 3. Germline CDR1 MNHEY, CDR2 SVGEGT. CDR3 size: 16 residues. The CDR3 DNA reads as TGTGCCAGCAGTTACTCGATACTAGCGGGGGCCGGGGAGCTGTTTTTT. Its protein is CASSYSILAGAGELFF.

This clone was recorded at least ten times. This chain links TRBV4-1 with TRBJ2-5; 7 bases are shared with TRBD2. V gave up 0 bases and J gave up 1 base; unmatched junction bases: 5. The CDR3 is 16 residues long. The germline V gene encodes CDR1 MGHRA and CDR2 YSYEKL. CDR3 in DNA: TGCGCCAGCAGCCAAGAGGCTGGACTAGTCCAAGAGACCCAGTACTTC. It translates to CASSQEAGLVQETQYF.

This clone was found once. The CDR3, as DNA: TGTGCCAGCAGCCCTACTTCCTGGACTAATGAAAAACTGTTTTTT. Residues: CASSPTSWTNEKLFF. The V gene is TRBV9, the J gene TRBJ1-4; unclear D gene. From germline, CDR1 is SGDLS and CDR2 YYNGEE. CDR3 length equals 15 residues. V lost 4 bases and J 2 bases, leaving 12 bases between the germline ends.

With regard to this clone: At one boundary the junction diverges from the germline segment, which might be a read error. CDR3 region: CASRGAGSSTNTQYF. The CDR3 DNA sequence: TGTGCCAGCAGGGGTGCGGGGTCGTCCACAAATACGCAGTATTTT. The chain uses TRBV2 and TRBJ2-3; a possible D gene is TRBD2 (6 bases). Per the germline V gene, CDR1 is SNHLY and CDR2 is FYNNEI. This CDR3 has 15 residues.

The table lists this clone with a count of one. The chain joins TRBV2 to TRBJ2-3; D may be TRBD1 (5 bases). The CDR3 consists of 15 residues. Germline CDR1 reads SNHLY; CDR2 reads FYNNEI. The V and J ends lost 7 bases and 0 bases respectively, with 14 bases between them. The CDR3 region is CASKQEKTSTDTQYF. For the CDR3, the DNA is TGTGCCAGCAAACAGGAGAAGACTAGCACAGATACGCAGTATTTT.

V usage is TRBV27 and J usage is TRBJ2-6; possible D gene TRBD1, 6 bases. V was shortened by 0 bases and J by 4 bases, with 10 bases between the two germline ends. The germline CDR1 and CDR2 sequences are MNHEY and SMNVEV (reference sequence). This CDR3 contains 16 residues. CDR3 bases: TGTGCCAGCAGTTTATCGGGGGCAGCCGGGGCCAACGTCCTGACTTTC. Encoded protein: CASSLSGAAGANVLTF.

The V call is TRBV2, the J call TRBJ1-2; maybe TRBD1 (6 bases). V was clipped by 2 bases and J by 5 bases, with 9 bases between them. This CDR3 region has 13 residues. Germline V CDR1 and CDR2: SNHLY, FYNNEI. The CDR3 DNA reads TGTGCCAGCAGTGAATTACAGGGATATGGCTACACCTTC. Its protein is CASSELQGYGYTF. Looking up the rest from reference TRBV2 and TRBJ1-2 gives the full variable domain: EPEVTQTPSHQVTQMGQEVILRCVPISNHLYFYWYRQILGQKVEFLVSFYNNEISEKSEIFDDQFSVERPDGSNFTLKIRSTKLEDSAMYFCASSELQGYGYTFGSGTRLTVV.

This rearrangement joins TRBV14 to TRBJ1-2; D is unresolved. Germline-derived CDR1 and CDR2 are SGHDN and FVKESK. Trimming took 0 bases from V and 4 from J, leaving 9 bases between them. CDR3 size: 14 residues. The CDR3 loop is CASSQDRGSYGYTF. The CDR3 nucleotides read TGTGCCAGCAGCCAAGATCGGGGAAGCTATGGCTACACCTTC.

The CDR3 loop is CASSVEGSGTPPAGELFF. For the CDR3, the DNA is TGTGCCAGCAGCGTAGAGGGTAGCGGAACACCCCCCGCCGGGGAGCTGTTTTTT. The rearrangement links TRBV9 to TRBJ2-2, with D maybe TRBD2 (6 bases). This CDR3 contains 18 residues. Germline V CDR1 and CDR2: SGDLS, YYNGEE. Trimming took 0 bases from V and 6 from J, leaving 21 bases between them. Together with reference TRBV9 and TRBJ2-2, the CDR3 gives the full variable domain: DSGVTQTPKHLITATGQRVTLRCSPRSGDLSVYWYQQSLDQGLQFLIQYYNGEERAKGNILERFSAQQFPDLHSELNLSSLELGDSALYFCASSVEGSGTPPAGELFFGEGSRLTVL.

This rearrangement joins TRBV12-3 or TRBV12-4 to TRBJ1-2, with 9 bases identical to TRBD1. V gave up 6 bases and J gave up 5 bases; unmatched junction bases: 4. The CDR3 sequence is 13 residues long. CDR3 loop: CASSRDRAYGYTF. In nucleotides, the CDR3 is TGTGCCAGCAGCCGGGACAGGGCATATGGCTACACCTTC.

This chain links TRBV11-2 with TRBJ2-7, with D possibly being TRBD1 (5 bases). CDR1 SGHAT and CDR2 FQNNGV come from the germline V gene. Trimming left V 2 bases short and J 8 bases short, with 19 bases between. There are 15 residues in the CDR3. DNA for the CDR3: TGTGCCAGCAGCTTAACCCAGGGCAGTGCCCAGAAGCAGTACTTC. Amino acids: CASSLTQGSAQKQYF.

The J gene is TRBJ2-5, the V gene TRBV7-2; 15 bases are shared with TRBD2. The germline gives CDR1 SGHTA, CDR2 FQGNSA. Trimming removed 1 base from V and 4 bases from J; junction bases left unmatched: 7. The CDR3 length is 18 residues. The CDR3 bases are TGTGCCAGCAGCTTAGTGAGGACTAGCGGGGGGGCCCGAGAGACCCAGTACTTC. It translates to CASSLVRTSGGARETQYF. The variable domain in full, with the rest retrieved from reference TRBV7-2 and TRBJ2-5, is GAGVSQSPSNKVTEKGKDVELRCDPISGHTALYWYRQSLGQGLEFLIYFQGNSAPDKSGLPSDRFSAERTGGSVSTLTIQRTQQEDSAVYLCASSLVRTSGGARETQYFGPGTRLLVL.

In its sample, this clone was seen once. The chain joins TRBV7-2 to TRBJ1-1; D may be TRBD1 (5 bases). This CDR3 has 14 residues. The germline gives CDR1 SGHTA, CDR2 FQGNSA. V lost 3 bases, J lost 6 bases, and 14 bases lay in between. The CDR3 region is CASSLAGKLAEAFF. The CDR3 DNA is TGTGCCAGCAGCTTGGCAGGGAAGTTAGCTGAAGCTTTCTTT.

The CDR3 region has the DNA TGTGCCAGTAGTATATCGAGGGATAGCAATCAGCCCCAGCATTTT. The encoded protein is CASSISRDSNQPQHF. The chain links TRBV19 to TRBJ1-5, with D unclear. Germline CDR1 reads LNHDA; CDR2 reads SQIVND (reference sequence). V lost 2 bases and J lost 0, with 8 bases in between. This CDR3 spans 15 amino acids.